This T cell receptor beta chain was profiled in a study of metastatic and nonmetastatic thyroid tumors. This clone was detected a few times. MiXCR re-clonotyped the PCR reads for TCRdb. The table lists some 45,000 clones, roughly 16% of them singletons, with over 20% in the top ten. The germline V gene encodes CDR1 LNHDA and CDR2 SQIVND (reference sequence). This CDR3 has 14 amino acids. Trimming shortened V by 8 bases and J by 0 bases, and 13 bases separated the two germline ends. There were no patients who had received any treatment before thyroid surgery. The chain recombines TRBV19 with TRBJ1-1; the D is unclear. Sequences were obtained from blood. This sequence was found in a female donor with papillary thyroid cancer or a benign thyroid nodule (not recorded which). Some clones in this sample may be carry-over from other donors' samples. This CDR3 is CASSQARVNTEAFF. CDR3 DNA: TGTGCCAGTTCCCAAGCCAGAGTGAACACTGAAGCTTTCTTT.